One sample yielded the 26 T cell receptor beta chains listed below, sequenced in a study of T-cell reconstitution after alpha-beta-depleted transplantation in children. Unique molecular identifiers were incorporated during preparation of the TCRbeta library. MiXCR was run by TCRdb on the PCR reads, yielding one entry per CDR3 protein. The sample yields fewer than 250,000 distinct CDR3 sequences, around a sixth seen once. Sample: PBMCs, mostly from graft donor cells, taken 360 days after TCRalphabeta/CD19-depleted stem cell transplant. These receptors were taken from a male patient between 2 and 15 years old who had a stem cell transplant for acute lymphoblastic leukemia, so the T cells may come from the graft donor.

The V call is TRBV29-1, the J call TRBJ2-5; D ambiguous. This CDR3 has 13 residues. Germline loops: CDR1 SQVTM, CDR2 ANQGSEA. V lost 1 base, J lost 5 bases, and 11 bases lay in between. The CDR3 sequence: CSVEVGLGETQYF. The DNA of the CDR3 is TGCAGCGTTGAAGTAGGGCTGGGGGAGACCCAGTACTTC.

J is TRBJ2-7 and V is TRBV18; D unclear. V lost 3 bases and J lost 0, with 9 bases in between. Per germline, CDR1 KGHSH and CDR2 LQKENI. The CDR3 has 14 residues. The CDR3 loop is CASSPLSSSYEQYF. The DNA of the CDR3 is TGTGCCAGCTCACCTCTGAGTAGCTCCTACGAGCAGTACTTC.

The sample holds many counts of this clonotype. The chain joins TRBV28 to TRBJ2-3, with TRBD1 matching 12 bases. Germline V lookup: CDR1 MDHEN, CDR2 SYDVKM. The CDR3 is made up of 16 amino acids. Unmatched junction bases numbered 3, after V lost 4 bases and J lost 1 base. CDR3 nucleotide sequence: TGTGCCAGCAGTTGGGGACAGGGGGCCCGCACAGATACGCAGTATTTT. Its protein is CASSWGQGARTDTQYF.

This clonotype was counted only a few times. The chain links TRBV5-6 to TRBJ1-1; possibly TRBD1 for D (6 bases). This CDR3 has 13 amino acids. Trimming took 4 bases from V and 10 from J, leaving 17 bases between them. Germline V gene sequence: CDR1 SGHDT, CDR2 YYEEEE. The CDR3, as DNA: TGTGCCAGCAGCCGTGATTCAGGGGCGGCAGCTTTCTTT. It yields the protein CASSRDSGAAAFF.

The V gene is TRBV7-9, the J gene TRBJ2-7; the D gene could be TRBD1 or TRBD2 (5 bases each). V was shortened by 1 base and J by 5 bases, with 21 bases between the two germline ends. Germline V gene data show CDR1 as SEHNR and CDR2 as FQNEAQ (reference sequence). The CDR3 consists of 17 residues. Written as DNA, the CDR3 is TGTGCCAGCAGCTTAGGGGCGACCCGGGACGGGACCGACGAGCAGTACTTC. Translating gives CASSLGATRDGTDEQYF.

This clonotype appeared a few times. This chain links TRBV29-1 with TRBJ2-1, with 12 bases identical to TRBD2. Germline V gene data show CDR1 as SQVTM and CDR2 as ANQGSEA. The trim removed 7 bases at V and 6 bases at J, leaving 16 bases unmatched. The CDR3 covers 17 residues. DNA for the CDR3: TGCAGCGCCTCCCTCCCTGTAACTAGCGGGGGGTTCAATGAGCAGTTCTTC. This translates into CSASLPVTSGGFNEQFF.

This clonotype was counted only a few times. V is TRBV12-3 or TRBV12-4 and J is TRBJ2-2; D remains ambiguous. V shed 4 bases and J shed 5 bases, with 14 bases lying between them. This CDR3 comprises 15 residues. CDR3 nucleotides: TGTGCCAGCAGTTACTTCATAGTGGGTACCGGGGAGCTGTTTTTT. This encodes CASSYFIVGTGELFF.

This clonotype came up many times. This chain links TRBV7-6 with TRBJ2-3; a possible D gene is TRBD2 (6 bases). Between the trimmed V and J ends, which lost 5 bases and 1 base, there was a span of 16 bases. CDR1 and CDR2 from the germline V gene are SGHVS and FNYEAQ. The CDR3 sequence is 16 residues long. This CDR3 reads CASSRRLGEGTDTQYF. CDR3 nucleotide sequence: TGTGCCAGCAGCCGAAGACTAGGAGAAGGCACAGATACGCAGTATTTT. Full variable domain (rest looked up from reference TRBV7-6 and TRBJ2-3): GAGVSQSPRYKVTKRGQDVALRCDPISGHVSLYWYRQALGQGPEFLTYFNYEAQQDKSGLPNDRFSAERPEGSISTLTIQRTEQRDSAMYRCASSRRLGEGTDTQYFGPGTRLTVL.

This clonotype turned up a few times. The chain carries TRBV9 and TRBJ2-3; 12 positions match TRBD1. The CDR3 sequence is 18 residues long. Germline V gene sequence: CDR1 SGDLS, CDR2 YYNGEE. J gave up 4 bases and V 0 bases, and 9 bases lay outside the gene matches. DNA of the CDR3: TGTGCCAGCAGCGTAGGTGGAGCGGGACAGGGGGCCCCAGATACGCAGTATTTT. The encoded protein is CASSVGGAGQGAPDTQYF.

In its sample, this clonotype was seen a few times. The V call is TRBV5-1, the J call TRBJ2-7, with unresolved D. Germline CDR1 is SGHRS and CDR2 is YFSETQ. This CDR3 spans 14 amino acids. V lost 2 bases and J 7 bases, leaving 16 bases between the germline ends. The CDR3 bases are TGCGCCAGCAGCTTACTCTCGCCGATGGGGGAGCAGTACTTC. Translated: CASSLLSPMGEQYF.

The sample holds a few counts of this clonotype. The chain recombines TRBV5-1 with TRBJ2-3; D may be TRBD2 (5 bases). Trimming took 4 bases from V and 0 from J, leaving 21 bases between them. There are 18 residues in the CDR3. Germline lookup yields CDR1 SGHRS and CDR2 YFSETQ. Here the CDR3 reads CASSKDRLTNPSTDTQYF. CDR3 nucleotide sequence: TGCGCCAGCAGCAAGGACCGACTGACTAACCCTAGCACAGATACGCAGTATTTT.

V and J are TRBV5-1 and TRBJ2-3, with 9 bases matching TRBD1. The J segment lost 6 bases and the V segment lost 3 bases, leaving 11 bases of the junction unmatched. CDR3 size: 16 residues. Germline CDR1 is SGHRS and CDR2 is YFSETQ. This CDR3 reads CASSSYPDRGVDTQYF. CDR3 sequence (DNA): TGCGCCAGCAGCTCTTACCCCGACAGGGGGGTGGATACGCAGTATTTT.

This clonotype was picked up a small number of times. The chain combines TRBV5-4 with TRBJ1-6; D might be TRBD1 (6 bases). Germline values: CDR1 SGHNT, CDR2 YYREEE (reference sequence). The CDR3 is made up of 14 amino acids. Deletions cut 7 bases from V and 5 bases from J, with 13 bases between. CDR3 region: CASASGQHNSPLHF. CDR3 DNA: TGTGCCAGCGCTTCAGGACAGCATAATTCACCCCTCCACTTT.

The V call is TRBV12-3 or TRBV12-4, the J call TRBJ1-2, with D hard to call. V lost 3 bases to trimming and J lost 2 bases, with 10 bases between them. The CDR3 contains 14 residues. The CDR3 protein is CASSFFQPNYGYTF. CDR3 nucleotides: TGTGCCAGCAGTTTCTTTCAGCCAAACTATGGCTACACCTTC.

A few counts support this clonotype. The gene calls are TRBV28 and TRBJ1-1; D not resolved. Trimming shortened V by 5 bases and J by 9 bases, and 19 bases separated the two germline ends. This CDR3 has 14 amino acids. Germline V CDR1 and CDR2: MDHEN, SYDVKM. The CDR3 protein is CASSLPVPGYQAFF. As DNA, the CDR3 is TGTGCCAGCAGTCTACCCGTTCCGGGATACCAAGCTTTCTTT.

The chain has TRBV11-1 and TRBJ2-7, with 7 positions matching TRBD1. The CDR3 has 15 residues. The germline CDR1 and CDR2 sequences are SGHAT and FQDESV (reference sequence). Unmatched junction bases numbered 8, after V lost 4 bases and J lost 2 bases. CDR3 in DNA: TGTGCCAGCAGCTCACCCGGGACAGTGACCTACGAGCAGTACTTC. Translated, it gives CASSSPGTVTYEQYF.

The chain links TRBV7-2 to TRBJ2-7; D is undetermined. Per germline, CDR1 SGHTA and CDR2 FQGNSA. The V gene lost 4 bases and the J gene lost 0 bases, with 16 bases spanning the gap. The CDR3 spans 16 residues. The CDR3 sequence is CASSSDGRPSSYEQYF. The CDR3 bases are TGTGCCAGCAGCTCAGACGGACGGCCCAGCTCCTACGAGCAGTACTTC.

The chain recombines TRBV7-6 with TRBJ2-1, with 9 bases fitting TRBD1. CDR1 SGHVS and CDR2 FNYEAQ come from the germline V gene. V was pared by 5 bases and J by 6 bases, with 8 bases of the junction left unmatched. The CDR3 is 15 amino acids. This CDR3 reads CASSLRQGGPNEQFF. In DNA, the CDR3 is TGTGCCAGCAGCCTACGACAGGGGGGACCCAATGAGCAGTTCTTC.

This clonotype was detected only a few times. This chain connects TRBV12-3 or TRBV12-4 to TRBJ2-1; 7 positions match TRBD2. Trimming took 3 bases from V and 4 from J; bases not matched to a gene: 9. CDR3 length: 16 residues. CDR3: CASSFSGLAAYNEQFF. As DNA, the CDR3 is TGTGCCAGCAGTTTTTCGGGGCTAGCGGCTTACAATGAGCAGTTCTTC.

This clonotype was detected ten times or more. The chain joins TRBV3-1 to TRBJ2-7; TRBD2 aligns across 8 bases. CDR1 and CDR2 from the germline V gene are LGHDT and YNNKEL (reference sequence). With V trimmed by 4 bases and J by 5 bases, 7 bases remained unmatched. The CDR3 contains 14 residues. The CDR3 DNA reads as TGTGCCAGCAGCCTGGGCGGGGGGCCAGACGAGCAGTACTTC. It specifies CASSLGGGPDEQYF.

This clonotype was detected a few times. The chain carries TRBV20-1 and TRBJ2-5, with D perhaps TRBD1 (6 bases). Germline loops: CDR1 DFQATT, CDR2 SNEGSKA (reference sequence). This CDR3 spans 14 amino acids. Trimming left V 2 bases short and J 4 bases short, with 14 bases between. The CDR3 bases are TGCAGTGCTAGAAATTACAGGGTTGTAGAGACCCAGTACTTC. The encoded protein is CSARNYRVVETQYF.

The chain couples TRBV12-3 or TRBV12-4 to TRBJ2-5, with 9 bases fitting TRBD2. The ends lost 5 bases at V and 4 bases at J; junction bases unmatched: 8. There are 15 residues in the CDR3. The CDR3 nucleotides are TGTGCCAGCAGTAATAGCGGGAGTGAGGGAGAGACCCAGTACTTC. This codes for CASSNSGSEGETQYF.

V usage is TRBV7-2 and J usage is TRBJ2-7, with 11 bases lining up with TRBD1. Germline V gives CDR1 SGHTA, CDR2 FQGNSA. Trimming cost V 1 base and J 7 bases; bases outside gene matches: 6. This CDR3 contains 15 residues. The CDR3 sequence is CASSLGGQGAGEQYF. CDR3 DNA sequence: TGTGCCAGCAGCTTAGGCGGACAGGGGGCGGGGGAGCAGTACTTC. Complete variable domain (other parts from reference TRBV7-2 and TRBJ2-7): GAGVSQSPSNKVTEKGKDVELRCDPISGHTALYWYRQSLGQGLEFLIYFQGNSAPDKSGLPSDRFSAERTGGSVSTLTIQRTQQEDSAVYLCASSLGGQGAGEQYFGPGTRLTVT.

This clonotype occurred a few times. This sequence joins TRBV12-5 and TRBJ2-1; D perhaps matches TRBD2 (7 bases). The ends were cut back, 11 bases at V and 3 bases at J, with 17 bases in the middle. The CDR3 extends over 14 amino acids. The germline gives CDR1 LGHNT, CDR2 FRNRAP. The CDR3 DNA reads as TGTGCTGGCCATACGGGGGGCAGCTACAATGAGCAGTTCTTC. Translation: CAGHTGGSYNEQFF.

This clonotype was observed at least ten times. This chain joins TRBV7-9 and TRBJ1-1, with a possible D match to TRBD1 (5 bases). Between the trimmed V and J ends, which lost 3 bases and 0 bases, there was a span of 14 bases. The CDR3 is made up of 16 amino acids. Germline V gives CDR1 SEHNR, CDR2 FQNEAQ (reference sequence). The CDR3 DNA follows: TGTGCCAGCAGCTTTGGGGACTCGCGGATGAACACTGAAGCTTTCTTT. Protein sequence: CASSFGDSRMNTEAFF.

This clonotype was observed at least ten times. The chain is built from TRBV5-5 and TRBJ2-7; D is uncertain. The germline V and J ends were trimmed by 7 bases and 2 bases, with 10 bases remaining between them. CDR3 length equals 12 residues. Germline CDR1 and CDR2: SGHKS and YYEKEE (reference sequence). CDR3 loop: CASAVPPYEQYF. CDR3 bases: TGTGCCAGCGCTGTTCCCCCCTACGAGCAGTACTTC.